This T cell receptor (beta chain) was obtained from a study of control samples from healthy donors and cancer patients. The method was immunoSEQ multiplex PCR; TCRdb's version includes in-frame clones alone and lacks a portion of them. The sample consists of 150,000 to 200,000 clones, roughly 90% of them appearing once. The CDR3 is 20 amino acids. This clone occurred once. This clonotype was obtained from a woman in her twenties or thirties in good health. The genes are TRBV1 and TRBJ2-1; the table names TRBD2, a call not compared with the DNA. TRBV1 is shown as a pseudogene. Source material: blood. The CDR3 reads CTSSQDQRLAACLKDNEQFF. The DNA of the CDR3 is TGCACCAGCAGCCAAGATCAGAGACTAGCCGCCTGCTTGAAGGACAATGAGCAGTTCTTC.